The 26 T cell receptor beta chains below were found in one sample sequenced in a study of vaccination and CD4 T cells after COVID-19. No antigen has been assigned to these receptors. The treatment here: roughly 10-day PBMC culture with coronavirus spike peptide pools or control peptides (ViraFEST assay). The assay that was used to sequence DNA from cultured CD4+ T cells was the Oncomine TCR Beta short-read assay. TCRdb re-called the PCR reads through MiXCR, storing one row per CDR3 protein. The sample consists of more than 3,000 distinct CDR3 sequences, over 20% of them appearing once. The sequences come from CD4+ T cells from blood, cultured in vitro, collected after SARS-CoV-2 vaccination. These receptors all come from a human donor who had recovered from COVID-19.

This clonotype has a single count. The gene calls are TRBV24-1 and TRBJ2-3; 7 bases are shared with TRBD2. The CDR3 spans 18 residues. The germline V gene has CDR1 KGHDR and CDR2 SFDVKD. V trimming: 4 bases; J trimming: 0 bases; junction bases outside the gene matches: 12. CDR3 region: CATSEPSGLTASTDTQYF. The DNA of the CDR3 is TGTGCCACCAGTGAACCTAGCGGACTGACTGCTAGCACAGATACGCAGTATTTT.

This clonotype is classed as medium-sized. The chain recombines TRBV14 with TRBJ2-5; tentatively, D is TRBD2 (5 bases). This CDR3 has 15 residues. CDR1 is SGHDN and CDR2 is FVKESK in the germline V gene. Trimming stripped 0 bases from V and 4 bases from J, with 12 bases between. The CDR3 coding sequence is TGTGCCAGCAGCCAAGAACGACGTGGAGGAGAGACCCAGTACTTC. It encodes CASSQERRGGETQYF.

This clonotype turned up a few times. The V and J genes are TRBV4-2 and TRBJ2-1, with 14 bases that match TRBD2. CDR1 is LGHNA and CDR2 is YNFKEQ in the germline V gene. CDR3 length: 15 amino acids. Trimming at V came to 5 bases and at J to 5 bases, leaving 2 bases not matched to a gene. CDR3 sequence: CASSKTSGGDNEQFF. The CDR3 DNA follows: TGTGCCAGCAGCAAGACTAGCGGGGGGGACAATGAGCAGTTCTTC.

Only one count was recorded for this clonotype. A single base is all that separates this from a far larger clone, so a read error is likely. The rearrangement joins TRBV6-2 or TRBV6-3 to TRBJ1-2, with D perhaps matching TRBD1 (6 bases). This CDR3 contains 15 residues. Trimming took off 6 bases at V and 7 bases at J, with 21 bases between the two ends. Germline assignment: CDR1 MNHEY and CDR2 SVGEGT. The CDR3 protein is CASSPRRGALSGYTF. The CDR3 region has the DNA TGTGCCAGCAGCCCTAGACGGGGGGCTCTAAGTGGCTACACCTTC.

The chain recombines TRBV6-1 with TRBJ2-6, with unresolved D. This CDR3 has 17 residues. Trimming shortened V by 7 bases and J by 0 bases, and 16 bases separated the two germline ends. Germline V CDR1 and CDR2: MNHNS, SASEGT. The CDR3 coding sequence is TGTGCCAGCAACACTGATGGGTCATTCTCTGGGGCCAACGTCCTGACTTTC. This codes for CASNTDGSFSGANVLTF.

This clonotype was found once. The junction departs from the called germline gene at one end, perhaps through a read error. This chain links TRBV2 with TRBJ1-2; D uncertain. CDR1 is SNHLY and CDR2 is FYNNEI in the germline V gene. There are 11 residues in the CDR3. CDR3 sequence: CASTEGYGYTF. The DNA of the CDR3 is TGTGCCAGCACTGAAGGCTATGGCTACACCTTC.

The V call is TRBV4-1, the J call TRBJ2-1; no firm D call. V was clipped by 0 bases and J by 9 bases, with 9 bases between them. The CDR3 runs to 13 residues. Germline values: CDR1 MGHRA, CDR2 YSYEKL. The chain's CDR3 is CASSQDRTREQFF. As DNA, the CDR3 is TGCGCCAGCAGCCAAGATAGGACCCGTGAGCAGTTCTTC.

The chain recombines TRBV7-2 with TRBJ2-2; D is unclear. This CDR3 is 15 amino acids long. V lost 6 bases and J 0 bases, leaving 11 bases between the germline ends. Germline V gives CDR1 SGHTA, CDR2 FQGNSA. CDR3 amino acids: CASSAVAPNTGELFF. In nucleotides, the CDR3 is TGTGCCAGCAGTGCCGTGGCCCCGAACACCGGGGAGCTGTTTTTT.

A single count supports this clonotype. The chain carries TRBV4-2 and TRBJ2-1, with 12 bases aligning to TRBD2. Germline CDR1 and CDR2: LGHNA and YNFKEQ. The CDR3 sequence is 14 residues long. V shed 0 bases and J 16 bases; nucleotides not matched to a gene: 7. The CDR3 sequence is CASSQDHTSGGYFF. The CDR3 DNA reads TGTGCCAGCAGCCAAGATCACACTAGCGGGGGGTACTTCTTC.

By share, this clonotype ranks as medium-sized. The chain couples TRBV24-1 to TRBJ2-7, with TRBD1 as a possible D gene (5 bases). V was shortened by 3 bases and J by 7 bases, with 12 bases between the two germline ends. The CDR3 has 13 residues. CDR1 KGHDR and CDR2 SFDVKD come from the germline V gene. This CDR3 is CATSDHFKGEQYF. CDR3 sequence (DNA): TGTGCCACCAGTGATCACTTTAAGGGGGAGCAGTACTTC.

This clonotype was counted only a few times. The chain combines TRBV7-2 with TRBJ2-1; TRBD1 matches at 12 bases. V dropped 5 bases and J dropped 7; count of bases not matched to a gene: 9. This CDR3 contains 16 residues. CDR1 and CDR2 (germline): SGHTA, FQGNSA. CDR3 DNA sequence: TGTGCCAGCAGCCCGGACGGGACAGGGGGCCGGAATGAGCAGTTCTTC. It encodes CASSPDGTGGRNEQFF.

By frequency in the sample, this clonotype is large. The chain's CDR3 is CASSQQGQGQHGYTF. The CDR3 nucleotides read TGCGCCAGCAGCCAACAAGGACAGGGGCAACATGGCTACACCTTC. The V gene is TRBV4-3, the J gene TRBJ1-2; 9 nucleotides agree with TRBD1. Germline V gene data show CDR1 as LGHNA and CDR2 as YSLEER. CDR3 length equals 15 residues. V dropped 2 bases and J dropped 6; count of bases not matched to a gene: 7.

The chain couples TRBV12-3 or TRBV12-4 to TRBJ1-2, with 8 bases matching TRBD1. V was clipped by 5 bases and J by 8 bases; unmatched bases: 7. The CDR3 spans 13 residues. CDR3 region: CASSPRQGHGYTF. The CDR3 DNA sequence: TGTGCCAGCAGTCCCCGACAGGGGCACGGCTACACCTTC.

This chain uses TRBV6-2 or TRBV6-3 with TRBJ2-2; D uncertain. Per germline, CDR1 MNHEY and CDR2 SVGEGT. Trimming cost V 8 bases and J 6 bases, with 16 bases left between them. The CDR3 covers 14 residues. The CDR3 region has the DNA TGTGCCAGCGGTCCACGAACCAGATCCGGGGAGCTGTTTTTT. This codes for CASGPRTRSGELFF.

V usage is TRBV6-1 and J usage is TRBJ2-1; D uncertain. The CDR3 consists of 12 residues. Trimming left V 4 bases short and J 7 bases short, with 8 bases between. Germline lookup yields CDR1 MNHNS and CDR2 SASEGT. Here the CDR3 reads CASSVGANEQFF. CDR3 bases: TGTGCCAGCAGTGTGGGTGCAAATGAGCAGTTCTTC.

Here the CDR3 DNA reads TGTGCCAGCAGCCAAGGTGGCCAGCTCAATCAGCCCCAGCATTTT. Amino acid sequence: CASSQGGQLNQPQHF. V gene TRBV4-2 combines with J gene TRBJ1-5; D is uncertain. The CDR3 has 15 residues. With 1 base removed from V and 3 bases from J, the gap between germline ends came to 10 bases. The germline gives CDR1 LGHNA, CDR2 YNFKEQ.

This clonotype appeared a few times. V and J are TRBV27 and TRBJ2-1, with D possibly being TRBD2 (6 bases). Germline values: CDR1 MNHEY, CDR2 SMNVEV (reference sequence). Between the trimmed V and J ends, which lost 3 bases and 9 bases, there was a span of 18 bases. This CDR3 has 15 residues. The CDR3: CASSLGPPGRPEQFF. CDR3 coding DNA: TGTGCCAGCAGTTTGGGACCCCCGGGGAGGCCTGAGCAGTTCTTC.

The V and J genes are TRBV20-1 and TRBJ1-1; D is possibly TRBD1 (5 bases). V was clipped by 3 bases and J by 2 bases, with 22 bases between them. CDR3 size: 17 residues. Per the germline V gene, CDR1 is DFQATT and CDR2 is SNEGSKA (reference sequence). DNA of the CDR3: TGCAGTGCTAGGGGGGAGAGGGCAGGCCTCCCCAACACTGAAGCTTTCTTT. Its protein is CSARGERAGLPNTEAFF.

This clonotype is labeled large. The rearrangement uses TRBV6-1 and TRBJ2-1; D gene uncertain. The CDR3 contains 13 residues. V dropped 6 bases and J dropped 6 bases, with 12 bases sitting between them. Per germline, CDR1 MNHNS and CDR2 SASEGT. In DNA form, the CDR3 reads TGTGCCAGCAGACTCGACAATTCCAATGAGCAGTTCTTC. As protein: CASRLDNSNEQFF.

In its sample, this clonotype is medium-sized. The chain carries TRBV7-2 and TRBJ2-7; no definite D call. Germline-derived CDR1 and CDR2 are SGHTA and FQGNSA. The CDR3 extends over 11 amino acids. Trimming took 5 bases from V and 2 from J, leaving 4 bases between them. The CDR3 bases are TGTGCCAGCAGCCGAACCTACGAGCAGTACTTC. Its protein product is CASSRTYEQYF.

This clonotype is large within its sample. The chain carries TRBV20-1 and TRBJ1-2; 8 bases agree with TRBD1. Germline assignment: CDR1 DFQATT and CDR2 SNEGSKA (reference sequence). Germline trimming cut 0 bases from V and 4 bases from J; bases unmatched to any gene: 1. This CDR3 has 13 amino acids. CDR3 DNA sequence: TGCAGTGCTAGAGACAGGGGGCTCTATGGCTACACCTTC. It codes for CSARDRGLYGYTF.

Within the sample, this clonotype is medium-sized. V is TRBV9 and J is TRBJ1-2; the match to TRBD1 covers 10 bases. Germline V lookup: CDR1 SGDLS, CDR2 YYNGEE. There are 16 residues in the CDR3. The V segment lost 0 bases and the J segment 7 bases; nucleotides outside the gene matches: 9. CDR3 loop: CASSVGRDRGSGGYTF. CDR3 DNA: TGTGCCAGCAGCGTAGGTCGGGACAGGGGCTCCGGTGGCTACACCTTC.

This clonotype is deemed medium-sized. The chain recombines TRBV10-3 with TRBJ2-3; 8 bases align to TRBD2. With 9 bases clipped from V and 0 bases from J, the junction kept 5 bases outside the gene matches. The germline V gene encodes CDR1 ENHRY and CDR2 SYGVKD. The CDR3 has 14 residues. CDR3 sequence: CAMRGAYSTDTQYF. The CDR3 DNA reads TGTGCCATGCGGGGGGCCTATAGCACAGATACGCAGTATTTT.

The chain joins TRBV6-5 to TRBJ2-5; possible D gene TRBD2, 7 bases. Trimming pared 2 bases from V and 4 bases from J, leaving 14 bases between. Germline CDR1 MNHEY, CDR2 SVGAGI. This CDR3 spans 15 amino acids. CDR3 coding DNA: TGTGCCAGCAGTTACCTTACGGGGGGCGCAGAGACCCAGTACTTC. This sequence encodes CASSYLTGGAETQYF.

The gene calls are TRBV20-1 and TRBJ1-2, with 8 nucleotides matching TRBD1. The CDR3 totals 14 residues. Unmatched junction bases numbered 12, after V lost 8 bases and J lost 4 bases. Germline V gene lookup returns CDR1 DFQATT and CDR2 SNEGSKA (reference sequence). The CDR3 DNA is TGCAGTCCCGACTTCAGGGGGCGCGGCTATGGCTACACCTTC. It yields the protein CSPDFRGRGYGYTF.

By share, this clonotype ranks as medium-sized. The chain has TRBV6-1 and TRBJ1-1, with D unresolved. V gave up 7 bases and J gave up 7 bases, with 16 bases separating them. This CDR3 region has 13 residues. Germline V CDR1 and CDR2: MNHNS, SASEGT. As DNA, the CDR3 is TGTGCCAGCACGGATCGTGGGAGGATTGAAGCTTTCTTT. Residues: CASTDRGRIEAFF.